This TCR beta chain was retrieved from a study of T cell repertoires in MIS-A myocarditis (dated 2022 in TCRdb). The QIAamp DNA FFPE kit was used to extract genomic DNA from formalin-fixed paraffin-embedded autopsy tissue. Worth noting for this clone: The antigen it binds to is not known. Base qualities are not at hand, and no much larger clone is one base apart.

The immunoSEQ bias-controlled multiplex PCR was used to amplify TCRbeta CDR3 regions, which were then sequenced at high throughput. In the original analysis: CDR3 sequences were collapsed and filtered by the immunoSEQ vendor pipeline to quantify abundance and frequency of each unique TCRbeta CDR3. CD-HIT clustered dominant CDR3 amino acid sequences with SARS-CoV-2-specific ImmuneCODE TCRbeta sequences at a 90% global sequence identity threshold. Clones at frequencies from 0.1 to 1 were categorized as hyperexpanded, and clones at frequencies from 0.01 to 0.1 were categorized as large. For the dominant clones, CDR3 amino acid sequences and V and J gene assignments were confirmed with MiXCR. The R stringdist package was used to calculate Levenshtein distances between the patient clonotypes and the ImmuneCODE hits. This is the immuneACCESS table as TCRdb keeps it, with only in-frame sequences that have V and J called. A part of the clones is gone; compared with another copy, unresolved V genes explain less than half, and the rest is unexplained. V, J and clone size were drawn from that table, and D and trimming were deduced from the DNA. The sample table contains 11,000 or so clones; only one count was recorded for roughly 80% of them. The top ten clonotypes cover around 30% of the sample.

Trimming takes 3 bases from V and 3 bases from J, and the germline ends sit 8 bases apart. From cysteine to phenylalanine, the CDR3 is 14 amino acids long. Just CDR3 DNA is preserved here, 42 bases in frame from base 1. The germline V gene supplies CDR1 SNHLY and CDR2 FYNNEI. The receptor comes from a man between 18 and 35 years old with fulminant myocarditis from multisystem inflammatory syndrome in adults (MIS-A) after COVID-19. The chain is assembled from TRBV2 and TRBJ1-4, with no reliable assignment of the D segment. The sequenced sample was right ventricle heart tissue obtained at autopsy. The sample's cell subset or site label, in plain terms: cardiac tissue sample (left or right ventricle, interventricular septum, or pericardium). The DNA reads TGTGCCAGCAGTGAGGTGGCGGCTAATGAAAAACTGTTTTTT. This gives the protein CASSEVAANEKLFF. The reference TRBV2 and TRBJ1-4 proteins fill in what lies around the CDR3, so the full variable domain reads EPEVTQTPSHQVTQMGQEVILRCVPISNHLYFYWYRQILGQKVEFLVSFYNNEISEKSEIFDDQFSVERPDGSNFTLKIRSTKLEDSAMYFCASSEVAANEKLFFGSGTQLSVL.